The 28 T cell receptor beta chains below were found in one sample sequenced in a study of blood T cells in healthy people across ages. A second PCR of roughly 6 to 12 cycles used a sample-barcoded 5' primer and a J-beta primer mix. In TCRdb, the 5' RACE reads were re-called with MiXCR into one record per CDR3 protein. This sample yields 850,000 to 1,300,000 distinct CDR3 sequences, of which 40% to 55% are seen a single time; 15% to 20% belongs to the top ten. The sample taken for sequencing was blood. Every receptor here comes from a woman aged 55-75 years in good health.

In the case of this clonotype: The junction shows a germline mismatch at one end, possibly a read error. V gene TRBV11-2 combines with J gene TRBJ2-3; TRBD2 aligns across 8 bases. CDR1 and CDR2 from the germline V gene are SGHAT and FQNNGV. The CDR3 is made up of 17 amino acids. This chain's CDR3 is CTSSLVDSGISGDTQYF. The DNA of the CDR3 is TGTACCAGCAGCTTAGTTGATAGCGGGATCTCCGGAGATACGCAGTATTTT.

This chain connects TRBV20-1 to TRBJ2-4; TRBD1 is a possible D gene (6 bases). The length of the CDR3 is 15 residues. The V gene's germline CDR1 is DFQATT and CDR2 SNEGSKA (reference sequence). With 5 bases removed from V and 6 bases from J, the gap between germline ends came to 20 bases. Here the CDR3 reads CSASPGRQGRNIQYF. The DNA for the CDR3 is TGCAGTGCTTCCCCCGGGCGGCAGGGGAGAAACATTCAGTACTTC.

In this sample, this clonotype turned up a few times. The chain carries TRBV6-1 and TRBJ1-5, with TRBD1 matching 9 bases. The CDR3 length is 14 residues. Trimming removed 8 bases from V and 1 base from J; junction bases left unmatched: 3. In germline, CDR1 is MNHNS, CDR2 SASEGT. CDR3 nucleotide sequence: TGTGCCAGCGGGGACAGGGCCAGCAATCAGCCCCAGCATTTT. It specifies CASGDRASNQPQHF.

The chain uses TRBV21-1 and TRBJ2-1. TRBV21-1 is a pseudogene segment. This CDR3 comprises 14 residues. CDR3 bases: TGTGCCAGCGCTGGTCAAAGCTCCTACAATGAGCAGTTCTTC. Translated, it gives CASAGQSSYNEQFF.

V is TRBV6-2 or TRBV6-3 and J is TRBJ1-2, with 8 bases fitting TRBD1. This CDR3 is built from 13 residues. Germline V gene sequence: CDR1 MNHEY, CDR2 SVGEGT. The junction had 12 bases not matched to a gene; V was cut back by 5 bases and J by 13 bases. The CDR3 spells CASSRGTGLLLTF. The DNA for the CDR3 is TGTGCCAGCAGTCGGGGGACAGGACTACTCCTCACCTTC.

This clonotype showed up just a few times. This chain joins TRBV24-1 and TRBJ1-2, with D perhaps TRBD1 (5 bases). The V end was cut by 5 bases, the J end by 8 bases, with 14 bases between. Germline values: CDR1 KGHDR, CDR2 SFDVKD. CDR3 length: 13 amino acids. The CDR3 loop is CATSGIDSRGYTF. The CDR3 DNA sequence: TGTGCCACCAGTGGGATAGACAGCCGGGGCTACACCTTC.

The DNA of the CDR3 is TGCAGTGCTAGAGATGCCCCCGGGGATGTGCAGTACTTC. Translation gives CSARDAPGDVQYF. The chain has TRBV20-1 and TRBJ2-5, with D perhaps TRBD2 (5 bases). This CDR3 comprises 13 residues. Germline CDR1 and CDR2: DFQATT and SNEGSKA (reference sequence). With 0 bases removed from V and 11 bases from J, the gap between germline ends came to 16 bases.

V is TRBV2 and J is TRBJ1-1; D uncertain. This CDR3 spans 13 amino acids. V lost 4 bases and J lost 7, with 13 bases in between. Per the germline V gene, CDR1 is SNHLY and CDR2 is FYNNEI. CDR3 region: CASSARRRDEAFF. The CDR3 DNA is TGTGCCAGCAGTGCCAGGAGGCGGGATGAAGCTTTCTTT.

This clonotype has only a few counts. The chain carries TRBV29-1 and TRBJ1-2; 10 bases map to TRBD1. The V segment lost 7 bases and the J segment 8 bases; nucleotides outside the gene matches: 7. The CDR3 consists of 12 residues. Germline V gene sequence: CDR1 SQVTM, CDR2 ANQGSEA. The CDR3 spells CSGGDRGMGYTF. The CDR3 nucleotides are TGCAGCGGAGGGGACAGGGGAATGGGCTACACCTTC.

V is TRBV7-3 and J is TRBJ2-3; 8 nucleotides agree with TRBD1. This CDR3 region has 15 residues. Germline trimming cut 0 bases from V and 7 bases from J; bases unmatched to any gene: 6. Germline values: CDR1 SGHTA, CDR2 FQGTGA. The CDR3 loop reads CASSLTGTGANTQYF. The CDR3 DNA follows: TGTGCCAGCAGCTTAACCGGGACAGGCGCAAATACGCAGTATTTT.

This clonotype has only a few counts. The CDR3 DNA follows: TGTGCCAGCAGCCGACAAGGACAGGGCCATTCAGGCGGGACCTTTCTTGTGGAGACCCAGTACTTC. Translating gives CASSRQGQGHSGGTFLVETQYF. The chain combines TRBV7-9 with TRBJ2-5; 8 nucleotides match TRBD1. This CDR3 is 22 amino acids long. The V gene's germline CDR1 is SEHNR and CDR2 FQNEAQ (reference sequence). The J segment lost 5 bases and the V segment lost 5 bases, leaving 31 bases of the junction unmatched.

This clonotype appeared a few times. This rearrangement joins TRBV29-1 to TRBJ2-3; 8 nucleotides match TRBD2. This CDR3 comprises 15 residues. Losses at the gene ends were 2 bases for V and 4 bases for J; bases not matched to a gene: 8. Germline assignment: CDR1 SQVTM and CDR2 ANQGSEA. Here the CDR3 DNA reads TGCAGCGTTGAATGGGCGGGAGGATCCGCAGATACGCAGTATTTT. Translating it yields CSVEWAGGSADTQYF.

As for this clonotype: The junction differs from germline at one of its ends, possibly a read error. The chain links TRBV7-9 to TRBJ2-1; TRBD2 matches 8 bases. In germline, CDR1 is SEHNR, CDR2 FQNEAQ (reference sequence). The CDR3 covers 17 residues. The CDR3 region is CASSPFAGGLPDNEQFF. The CDR3 DNA reads as TGCGCCAGCAGCCCCTTTGCGGGAGGCCTCCCAGACAATGAGCAGTTCTTC.

This clonotype was counted a few times. The chain joins TRBV10-3 to TRBJ1-2; 8 bases are shared with TRBD1. With 3 bases clipped from V and 4 bases from J, the junction kept 10 bases outside the gene matches. The CDR3 totals 16 residues. From germline, CDR1 is ENHRY and CDR2 SYGVKD. The CDR3 loop is CAISEEPGQVGYGYTF. CDR3 bases: TGTGCCATCAGTGAAGAACCGGGACAGGTTGGCTATGGCTACACCTTC.

The table lists this clonotype with a few counts. This chain uses TRBV5-1 with TRBJ2-1, with D possibly matching TRBD1 (6 bases). The V gene's germline CDR1 is SGHRS and CDR2 YFSETQ. The V gene lost 5 bases and the J gene lost 0 bases, with 12 bases spanning the gap. This CDR3 spans 15 amino acids. The CDR3 bases are TGCGCCAGCAGAACACCAGGGGACTCCTACAATGAGCAGTTCTTC. Protein sequence: CASRTPGDSYNEQFF.

There are a few counts of this clonotype. This chain joins TRBV7-9 and TRBJ2-1; D remains unclear. Germline CDR1 and CDR2: SEHNR and FQNEAQ (reference sequence). CDR3 size: 12 residues. Trimming left V 6 bases short and J 6 bases short, with 9 bases between. The CDR3 loop is CASRGMGNEQFF. The CDR3 region has the DNA TGTGCCAGCAGGGGGATGGGCAATGAGCAGTTCTTC.

This clonotype turned up a few times. The J gene is TRBJ2-7, the V gene TRBV4-2, with TRBD2 as a possible D gene (6 bases). CDR1 is LGHNA, CDR2 YNFKEQ, per germline. Trimming pared 4 bases from V and 2 bases from J, leaving 18 bases between. There are 16 residues in the CDR3. Here the CDR3 reads CASSPGRGMQAYEQYF. The CDR3 nucleotides read TGTGCCAGCAGCCCCGGACGGGGGATGCAGGCCTACGAGCAGTACTTC.

The chain is built from TRBV13 and TRBJ2-2; tentative D call: TRBD2 (6 bases). CDR3 size: 18 residues. V shed 3 bases and J shed 5 bases, with 22 bases lying between them. The V gene's germline CDR1 is PRHDT and CDR2 FYEKMQ (reference sequence). As DNA, the CDR3 is TGTGCCAGCAGCTTTTCCCTACTACCGGGAGTAGAGACCGGGGAGCTGTTTTTT. It yields the protein CASSFSLLPGVETGELFF.

This clonotype was recorded a few times. The chain has TRBV15 and TRBJ2-3; D is unclear. V was shortened by 7 bases and J by 3 bases, with 8 bases between the two germline ends. This CDR3 is built from 12 residues. Looked up from germline, CDR1 is LNHNV and CDR2 is YYDKDF (reference sequence). The CDR3 loop reads CATKVMTDTQYF. CDR3 nucleotides: TGTGCCACCAAGGTGATGACAGATACGCAGTATTTT.

The CDR3 spells CASSYSRDNPSYEQYF. In DNA form, the CDR3 reads TGTGCCAGCAGTTACTCACGGGACAACCCCAGCTACGAGCAGTACTTC. The chain recombines TRBV6-6 with TRBJ2-7, with D possibly TRBD1 on 6 matching bases. This CDR3 region has 16 residues. The germline V gene has CDR1 MNHNY and CDR2 SVGAGI (reference sequence). V gave up 0 bases and J gave up 3 bases, with 15 bases separating them.

V and J are TRBV28 and TRBJ2-3; D uncertain. From germline, CDR1 is MDHEN and CDR2 SYDVKM. The CDR3 sequence is 15 residues long. V shed 3 bases and J shed 0 bases, with 10 bases lying between them. The CDR3: CASSFELTSTDTQYF. The CDR3 DNA reads TGTGCCAGCAGTTTTGAACTCACTAGCACAGATACGCAGTATTTT.

As to this clonotype: With a much larger clone just one base away, this may be a read error. This sequence joins TRBV10-3 and TRBJ1-4, with TRBD1 as a possible D gene (5 bases). CDR1 and CDR2 (germline): ENHRY, SYGVKD. CDR3 length: 15 amino acids. In nucleotides, the CDR3 is TGTGCCATCAGTGATCCCACAGGAACTAATGAAAGACTGTTTTTT. Residues: CAISDPTGTNERLFF.

The rearrangement joins TRBV7-3 to TRBJ2-3; no reliable D call. Per germline, CDR1 SGHTA and CDR2 FQGTGA. The CDR3 length is 14 residues. CDR3 amino acids: CASASGPSTDTQYF. As DNA, the CDR3 is TGTGCTTCGGCGTCGGGCCCTAGCACAGATACGCAGTATTTT.

This clonotype was detected a few times. The chain links TRBV14 to TRBJ2-1, with TRBD2 identical over 8 bases. Trimming at V came to 4 bases and at J to 4 bases, leaving 12 bases not matched to a gene. Germline V gives CDR1 SGHDN, CDR2 FVKESK. The CDR3 runs to 17 residues. Written as DNA, the CDR3 is TGTGCCAGCAGCCCTCTACCCCCGGGAGGGCCTTACAATGAGCAGTTCTTC. This gives the protein CASSPLPPGGPYNEQFF.

Worth noting for this clonotype: Being one base from a much bigger clone, this may be a read error. The rearrangement links TRBV27 to TRBJ2-5; D might be TRBD1 (6 bases). Germline CDR1 is MNHEY and CDR2 is SMNVEV (reference sequence). The CDR3 length is 12 residues. The V gene lost 5 bases and the J gene lost 9 bases, with 13 bases spanning the gap. CDR3 residues: CASSPGVGAQYF. The CDR3 DNA sequence: TGTGCCAGCAGTCCAGGGGTCGGGGCCCAGTACTTC.

This clonotype was detected only once. This chain connects TRBV18 to TRBJ2-3; weak D call: TRBD2 (6 bases). Germline loops: CDR1 KGHSH, CDR2 LQKENI. This CDR3 spans 15 amino acids. The ends were cut back, 3 bases at V and 2 bases at J, with 12 bases in the middle. CDR3 in amino acids: CASSPDYDVTDTQYF. CDR3 in DNA: TGTGCCAGCTCACCGGACTACGATGTCACAGATACGCAGTATTTT.

This clonotype was recorded a few times. The chain is built from TRBV11-2 and TRBJ2-7; tentative D call: TRBD2 (6 bases). V was pared by 0 bases and J by 12 bases, with 15 bases between. Germline lookup yields CDR1 SGHAT and CDR2 FQNNGV. The CDR3 consists of 13 residues. The CDR3 bases are TGTGCCAGCAGCTTAGATTCGAGACCGGGACTGTACTTC. This sequence encodes CASSLDSRPGLYF.

V is TRBV5-1 and J is TRBJ2-3, with TRBD2 matching over 10 bases. Germline CDR1 reads SGHRS; CDR2 reads YFSETQ. The CDR3 covers 15 residues. The ends lost 6 bases at V and 3 bases at J; junction bases unmatched: 7. CDR3 coding DNA: TGCGCCAGCACCCCTAGCGGGAGAGGGACAGATACGCAGTATTTT. Translated: CASTPSGRGTDTQYF.